In this sample, the clone carrying this T cell receptor (beta chain) turned up many times. Its specificity is unknown. These data are taken from a study of identical twins. Each CDR3 protein is one row after TCRdb ran MiXCR on the 5' RACE reads. This sample has roughly 540,000 distinct CDR3 sequences, with 22% found just once. General observations from the study: Potential partial confounding of zero-insertion analyses by invariant MAIT and iNKT cells was noted.

The germline CDR1 and CDR2 sequences are ENHRY and SYGVKD. V gave up 7 bases and J gave up 5 bases, with 18 bases separating them. The CDR3 sequence is 15 residues long. The same data also contributed to another study, on T cells expressing NK-cell markers. According to that study: The authors derived TCR beta repertoires from sorted CD3+CD56+NKG2C+, CD3+CD56+NKG2C- and CD3+CD56-NKG2C+ T cells. Six of the donors carried dominant NKG2C+ clonotypes that took up roughly 1.0-7.5% of their CD8+ T cells.

This TCR was recovered from a woman between 18 and 29 years old in good health. Sequencing was done on a sample of CD4+ T cells sorted from blood. This rearrangement joins TRBV10-3 to TRBJ2-1; possibly TRBD2 for D (6 bases). CDR3 sequence (DNA): TGTGCCATCACTTTAGGCGGGAATATCAACAATGAGCAGTTCTTC. Its protein product is CAITLGGNINNEQFF.